The 22 T cell receptor beta chains below were found in one sample sequenced in a study of CD4 and CD8 cells across lung adenocarcinoma regions. TCRdb reprocessed the PCR reads with MiXCR, giving one entry per CDR3 protein. The sample lists some 23,000 distinct CDR3 sequences; around half were seen once. Sample: CD8+ T cells from the center of a lung tumor. The receptors shown here come from a male donor with lung adenocarcinoma. The CD4 and CD8 labels of this study may be unreliable.

Of note for this clonotype: An end of the junction differs from the germline gene, which may be a read error. The gene calls are TRBV7-2 and TRBJ2-3, with TRBD2 as a possible D gene (5 bases). The CDR3 extends over 15 amino acids. Germline loops: CDR1 SGHTA, CDR2 FQGNSA. In DNA form, the CDR3 reads TGTGCCAGGGGCTTAGTTGCGGGTGCGCGAGATACGCAGTATTTC. It specifies CARGLVAGARDTQYF.

This clonotype has only one observation. This chain joins TRBV6-1 and TRBJ1-2, with 10 bases fitting TRBD1. After removal of 4 bases from V and 4 bases from J, the junction contained 6 bases not matched to a gene. Germline CDR1 and CDR2: MNHNS and SASEGT. The CDR3 has 15 residues. CDR3: CASSARQGAGYGYTF. The CDR3 DNA reads TGTGCCAGCAGTGCCCGACAGGGGGCGGGCTATGGCTACACCTTC.

This clonotype occurred a few times. The V and J genes are TRBV11-2 and TRBJ2-5; the D is unclear. The DNA end lines up better with TRBJ2-1; the J call may be wrong. This CDR3 region has 13 residues. The germline CDR1 and CDR2 sequences are SGHAT and FQNNGV. This CDR3 reads CASSSTTKSTQFF. DNA for the CDR3: TGTGCCAGCAGCTCCACGACAAAGTCGACCCAGTTCTTC.

This clonotype was seen only a few times. The CDR3 region is CASSWDRSSGNTIYF. The CDR3 region has the DNA TGTGCCAGCAGCTGGGACAGGAGCTCTGGAAACACCATATATTTT. The chain is built from TRBV11-1 and TRBJ1-3; 8 bases fit TRBD1. V lost 4 bases to trimming and J lost 0 bases; unmatched junction nucleotides: 2. Germline CDR1 and CDR2: SGHAT and FQDESV (reference sequence). CDR3 length: 15 amino acids. Using reference TRBV11-1 and TRBJ1-3 for the parts outside the CDR3, the full variable domain is EAEVAQSPRYKITEKSQAVAFWCDPISGHATLYWYRQILGQGPELLVQFQDESVVDDSQLPKDRFSAERLKGVDSTLKIQPAELGDSAMYLCASSWDRSSGNTIYFGEGSWLTVV.

There are many counts of this clonotype. J is TRBJ2-2 and V is TRBV27; TRBD1 is a possible D gene (5 bases). The CDR3 loop spans 12 amino acids. Germline assignment: CDR1 MNHEY and CDR2 SMNVEV (reference sequence). V lost 3 bases to trimming and J lost 9 bases, with 8 bases between them. CDR3 in amino acids: CASSFRDRELFF. Written as DNA, the CDR3 is TGTGCCAGCAGTTTCAGGGATAGGGAGCTGTTTTTT.

This clonotype occurred a few times. The chain recombines TRBV6-1 with TRBJ2-5; no definite D call. The CDR3 totals 13 residues. In germline, CDR1 is MNHNS, CDR2 SASEGT. Trimming shortened V by 5 bases and J by 7 bases, and 14 bases separated the two germline ends. The CDR3 protein is CASSTTVWGTQYF. CDR3 DNA sequence: TGTGCCAGCAGTACCACGGTTTGGGGGACCCAGTACTTC.

This rearrangement joins TRBV6-1 to TRBJ2-5; 8 bases align to TRBD1. The V and J ends lost 1 base and 5 bases, in that order; junction bases with no gene match: 0. This CDR3 is 13 amino acids long. CDR1 and CDR2 from the germline V gene are MNHNS and SASEGT. CDR3 nucleotide sequence: TGTGCCAGCAGTGAAGACAGGGGGGAGACCCAGTACTTC. Translated, it gives CASSEDRGETQYF.

This clonotype appeared a single time. The chain uses TRBV4-1 and TRBJ2-5, with TRBD1 identical over 7 bases. The J call may not be correct, given that the DNA end is closer to TRBJ2-7. This CDR3 comprises 15 residues. Germline loops: CDR1 MGHRA, CDR2 YSYEKL. CDR3 DNA: TGCGCCAGCAGCCCTCGGGGACAGAGCCTATACGAGCAGTACTTC. Residues: CASSPRGQSLYEQYF.

V usage is TRBV6-1 and J usage is TRBJ2-2; D is unresolved. The V and J ends lost 11 bases and 5 bases respectively, with 21 bases between them. The CDR3 loop spans 15 amino acids. Germline loops: CDR1 MNHNS, CDR2 SASEGT. The CDR3 DNA sequence: TGTGCCCTCGGCCGACGGCCTGTTGGGACCGGGGAGCTGTTTTTT. Protein: CALGRRPVGTGELFF.

This clonotype has just a few counts. The CDR3 DNA sequence: TGTGCCAGCAGAGAAACCACCGGGGAGCTGTTTTTT. This translates into CASRETTGELFF. This chain joins TRBV6-2 or TRBV6-3 and TRBJ2-2; no definite D call. The CDR3 covers 12 residues. From germline, CDR1 is MNHEY and CDR2 SVGEGT. V dropped 6 bases and J dropped 4 bases, with 6 bases sitting between them.

This clonotype was counted ten times or more. The genes are TRBV28 and TRBJ1-4; perhaps TRBD1 as D (6 bases). Trimming took 2 bases from V and 7 from J, leaving 17 bases between them. Germline CDR1 is MDHEN and CDR2 is SYDVKM. The CDR3 loop spans 16 amino acids. The CDR3 DNA is TGTGCCAGCAGTTTACTTATTCAGGGGATGGGTGAAAAACTGTTTTTT. It specifies CASSLLIQGMGEKLFF.

This clonotype was seen a handful of times. This chain joins TRBV6-5 and TRBJ2-1, with D maybe TRBD2 (6 bases). With 2 bases removed from V and 5 bases from J, the gap between germline ends came to 19 bases. The CDR3 spans 17 residues. Germline V gene sequence: CDR1 MNHEY, CDR2 SVGAGI. The chain's CDR3 is CASSYTGYRDFHNEQFF. The DNA for the CDR3 is TGTGCCAGCAGTTACACCGGTTACCGGGACTTCCACAATGAGCAGTTCTTC.

This clonotype was seen at least ten times. The rearrangement joins TRBV25-1 to TRBJ2-2; no firm D call. The length of the CDR3 is 14 residues. V was cut by 1 base and J by 5 bases, with 8 bases left in between. Germline V gene lookup returns CDR1 MGHDK and CDR2 SYGVNS. This chain's CDR3 is CASSELPGTGELFF. CDR3 sequence (DNA): TGTGCCAGCAGTGAATTGCCGGGTACCGGGGAGCTGTTTTTT. The full variable domain, its missing parts supplied by reference TRBV25-1 and TRBJ2-2, is EADIYQTPRYLVIGTGKKITLECSQTMGHDKMYWYQQDPGMELHLIHYSYGVNSTEKGDLSSESTVSRIRTEHFPLTLESARPSHTSQYLCASSELPGTGELFFGEGSRLTVL.

With respect to this clonotype: Relative to the germline gene, one junction end is altered; a read error may explain this. The chain links TRBV10-2 to TRBJ2-3, with TRBD1 as a possible D gene (6 bases). The germline V gene encodes CDR1 WSHSY and CDR2 SAAADI. The CDR3 runs 14 residues. The CDR3, as DNA: TGCGCGGGCAGTGGGGGCGGGCGCCAAGAGACGCAGTACTTT. This translates into CAGSGGGRQETQYF.

In its sample, this clonotype is medium-sized (0.01 to 0.1%). The chain recombines TRBV7-6 with TRBJ2-2, with D perhaps matching TRBD1 (6 bases). V was cut by 5 bases and J by 4 bases, with 17 bases left in between. The length of the CDR3 is 16 residues. CDR1 and CDR2 from the germline V gene are SGHVS and FNYEAQ. The CDR3 loop reads CASSPGTIQGTGELFF. CDR3 DNA: TGTGCCAGCAGCCCTGGGACAATCCAAGGCACCGGGGAGCTGTTTTTT.

Within the sample, this clonotype is medium-sized. The gene calls are TRBV6-6 and TRBJ2-1; TRBD2 matches 7 bases. CDR1 and CDR2 (germline): MNHNY, SVGAGI (reference sequence). There are 14 residues in the CDR3. V dropped 4 bases and J dropped 6; count of bases not matched to a gene: 6. The chain's CDR3 is CASSSREALNEQFF. The CDR3 DNA follows: TGTGCCAGCAGTTCCCGGGAGGCTCTCAATGAGCAGTTCTTC.

The V and J genes are TRBV7-2 and TRBJ2-4; 9 bases fit TRBD2. The J call may be in error: the DNA end matches TRBJ2-1 better. Germline values: CDR1 SGHTA, CDR2 FQGNSA. The CDR3 contains 16 residues. The CDR3 here is CASSRSGRRSYNEQFF. The CDR3 DNA sequence: TGTGCCAGCAGCCGTAGCGGGAGAAGGTCCTACAATGAGCAGTTCTTC.

This chain connects TRBV12-3 or TRBV12-4 to TRBJ2-1, with 14 bases fitting TRBD2. The junction had 8 bases not matched to a gene; V was cut back by 4 bases and J by 12 bases. The length of the CDR3 is 15 residues. The CDR3 spells CASSSRTSGRMGQFF. CDR3 bases: TGTGCCAGCAGTTCCAGGACTAGCGGGAGGATGGGGCAGTTCTTC.

With respect to this clonotype: The junction and the germline gene differ at one end; a read error may be behind it. The CDR3 sequence is CASSDEGGGDPDTQYF. The CDR3 nucleotides read TGTGCCAGCAGCGATGAAGGGGGAGGCGACCCAGATACGCAGTACTTT. The chain combines TRBV6-1 with TRBJ2-3; D tentatively fits TRBD1 or TRBD2 (6 bases each). CDR1 MNHNS and CDR2 SASEGT come from the germline V gene. This CDR3 spans 16 amino acids.

The chain combines TRBV11-2 with TRBJ2-7, with 8 bases matching TRBD2. The V gene end was trimmed by 4 bases and the J gene end by 2 bases; junction bases not matched to a gene: 10. CDR1 is SGHAT and CDR2 is FQNNGV in the germline V gene. This CDR3 has 16 amino acids. CDR3 in DNA: TGTGCCAGCAGCTCTACGCGGACTAGCCTCCCCTACGAGCAGTACTTC. Residues: CASSSTRTSLPYEQYF. Drawing the rest from reference TRBV11-2 and TRBJ2-7, the complete variable domain is EAGVAQSPRYKIIEKRQSVAFWCNPISGHATLYWYQQILGQGPKLLIQFQNNGVVDDSQLPKDRFSAERLKGVDSTLKIQPAKLEDSAVYLCASSSTRTSLPYEQYFGPGTRLTVT.

For this clonotype: Relative to the germline gene, one junction end is altered; a read error may explain this. The genes are TRBV10-2 and TRBJ2-4, with a possible D match to TRBD2 (6 bases). The CDR3 loop spans 14 amino acids. Germline V gives CDR1 WSHSY, CDR2 SAAADI. CDR3 protein: CGSTGRGAKDIRYF. The CDR3 DNA sequence: TGCGGCAGCACGGGGCGGGGAGCCAAAGATATTCGGTACTTC.

This clonotype was observed a handful of times. The gene calls are TRBV9 and TRBJ2-1; D unclear. Germline-derived CDR1 and CDR2 are SGDLS and YYNGEE. V lost 4 bases, J lost 0 bases, and 20 bases lay in between. The CDR3 is made up of 18 amino acids. The CDR3 protein is CASSLPYDQRDSYNEQFF. Here the CDR3 DNA reads TGTGCCAGCAGCTTACCCTATGACCAGCGCGACTCCTACAATGAGCAGTTCTTC.